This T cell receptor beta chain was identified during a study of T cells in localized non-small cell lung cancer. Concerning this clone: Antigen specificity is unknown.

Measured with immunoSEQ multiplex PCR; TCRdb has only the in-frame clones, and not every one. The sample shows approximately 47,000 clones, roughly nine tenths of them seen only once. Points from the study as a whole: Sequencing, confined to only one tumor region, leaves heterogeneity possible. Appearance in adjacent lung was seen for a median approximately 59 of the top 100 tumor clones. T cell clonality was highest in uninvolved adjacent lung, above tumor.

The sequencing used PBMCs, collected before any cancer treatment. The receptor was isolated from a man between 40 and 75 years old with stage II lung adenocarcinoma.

CDR3 nucleotides: TGTGCTAGTGGTTTGGTTCTGCAGGGGTACGGAAACACCATATATTTT. Its protein product is CASGLVLQGYGNTIYF. The genes are TRBV12-5 and TRBJ1-3, with D possibly matching TRBD1 (6 bases). Germline loops: CDR1 LGHNT, CDR2 FRNRAP. The CDR3 runs to 16 residues. Trimming left V 0 bases short and J 4 bases short, with 13 bases between.